This TCR beta chain is from a study of blood T cell repertoires in COVID-19. Overall study: PBMCs, B-cell-depleted T cells, or T cells provided the cDNA or gDNA that made up the material.

As processed by the authors: Using reference gene primer amplification, nucleated cell counts were estimated. Sequencing was performed with immunoSEQ multiplex PCR; in TCRdb, only in-frame clones are kept and a portion is missing. The D gene and trimming were derived from the DNA, and the V and J assignments and clone size from that table. The sample yields about 220,000 clones, roughly 84% seen once. The source of this sequence is a man aged 50 to 60 who had recovered from COVID-19. Sequencing was performed on peripheral blood.

CDR3 coding DNA: TGTGCCAGCAGCTTCCAGGTAGCGGGAGGGCCAACAGATACGCAGTATTTT. Its translation: CASSFQVAGGPTDTQYF. The chain combines TRBV13 with TRBJ2-3; 11 nucleotides line up with TRBD2. Losses at the gene ends were 3 bases for V and 3 bases for J; bases not matched to a gene: 8. Germline-derived CDR1 and CDR2 are PRHDT and FYEKMQ (reference sequence). This CDR3 has 17 amino acids.